The T cell receptor beta chain described here comes from a study of cytomegalovirus exposure and HLA in healthy donors. Turning to this clone: Its antigen is currently unknown.

The junction had 10 bases not matched to a gene; V was cut back by 3 bases and J by 4 bases. In germline, CDR1 is MGHRA, CDR2 YSYEKL. The CDR3 has 16 residues. This table comes from immunoSEQ multiplex PCR, and its TCRdb copy is limited to in-frame clones, with some not included. Altogether 240,000 or so clones are present, about 90% being singletons, with the ten largest covering around 1.2%. Study conclusions and caveats: Many donors shared some public TCRs, even though most TCR sequences were rare. The study flagged roughly 160 TCR beta chains as cytomegalovirus-associated.

Source material: PBMCs. This receptor was obtained from a woman aged 25 to 39 in good health and CMV-seropositive. The chain is built from TRBV4-1 and TRBJ1-1; TRBD1 matches 8 bases. This chain's CDR3 is CASSHKPPGGRTEAFF. Written as DNA, the CDR3 is TGCGCCAGCAGCCACAAGCCCCCAGGGGGCCGCACTGAAGCTTTCTTT.